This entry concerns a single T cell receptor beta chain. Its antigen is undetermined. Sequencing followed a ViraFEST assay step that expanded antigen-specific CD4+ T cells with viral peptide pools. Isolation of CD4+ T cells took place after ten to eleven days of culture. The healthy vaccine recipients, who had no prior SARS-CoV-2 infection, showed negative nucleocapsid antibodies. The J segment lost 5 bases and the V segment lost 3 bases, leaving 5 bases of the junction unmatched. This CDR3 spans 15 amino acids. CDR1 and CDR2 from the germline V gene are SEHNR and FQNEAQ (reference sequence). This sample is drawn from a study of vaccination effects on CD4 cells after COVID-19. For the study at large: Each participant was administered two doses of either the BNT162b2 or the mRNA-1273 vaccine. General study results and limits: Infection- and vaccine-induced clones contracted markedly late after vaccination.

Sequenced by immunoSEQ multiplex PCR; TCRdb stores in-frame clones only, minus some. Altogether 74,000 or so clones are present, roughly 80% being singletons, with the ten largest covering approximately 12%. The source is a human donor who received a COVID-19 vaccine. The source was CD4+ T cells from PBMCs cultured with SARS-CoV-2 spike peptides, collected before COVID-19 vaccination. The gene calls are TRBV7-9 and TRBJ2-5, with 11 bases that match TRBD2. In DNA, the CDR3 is TGTGCCAGCAGCTTTTATAGCGGGGGGGCCGAGACCCAGTACTTC. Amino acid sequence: CASSFYSGGAETQYF. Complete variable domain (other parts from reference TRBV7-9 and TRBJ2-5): DTGVSQNPRHKITKRGQNVTFRCDPISEHNRLYWYRQTLGQGPEFLTYFQNEAQLEKSRLLSDRFSAERPKGSFSTLEIQRTEQGDSAMYLCASSFYSGGAETQYFGPGTRLLVL.